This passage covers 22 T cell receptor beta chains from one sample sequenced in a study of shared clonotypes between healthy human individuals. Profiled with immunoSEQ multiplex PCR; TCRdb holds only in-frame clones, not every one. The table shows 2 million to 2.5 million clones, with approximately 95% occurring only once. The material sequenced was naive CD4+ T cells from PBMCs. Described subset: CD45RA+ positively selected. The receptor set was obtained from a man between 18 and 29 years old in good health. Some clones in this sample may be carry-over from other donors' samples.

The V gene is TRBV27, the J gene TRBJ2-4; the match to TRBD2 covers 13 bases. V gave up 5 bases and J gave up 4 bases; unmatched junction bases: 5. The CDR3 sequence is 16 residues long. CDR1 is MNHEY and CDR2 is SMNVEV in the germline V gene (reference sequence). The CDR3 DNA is TGTGCCAGCAGTAAATTACTAGCGGGAGGGAAAAACATTCAGTACTTC. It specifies CASSKLLAGGKNIQYF.

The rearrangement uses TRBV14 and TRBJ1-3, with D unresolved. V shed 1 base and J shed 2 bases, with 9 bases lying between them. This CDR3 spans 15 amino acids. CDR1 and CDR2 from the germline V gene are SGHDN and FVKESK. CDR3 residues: CASSQGRMTGNTIYF. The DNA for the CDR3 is TGTGCCAGCAGCCAAGGCCGAATGACTGGAAACACCATATATTTT.

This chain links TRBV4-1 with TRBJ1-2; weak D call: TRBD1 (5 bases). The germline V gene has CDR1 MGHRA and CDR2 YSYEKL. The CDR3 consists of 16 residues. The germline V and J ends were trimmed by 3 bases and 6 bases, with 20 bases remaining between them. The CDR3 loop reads CASSQFPGRGLDGYTF. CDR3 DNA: TGCGCCAGCAGCCAGTTCCCTGGACGGGGACTGGATGGCTACACCTTC.

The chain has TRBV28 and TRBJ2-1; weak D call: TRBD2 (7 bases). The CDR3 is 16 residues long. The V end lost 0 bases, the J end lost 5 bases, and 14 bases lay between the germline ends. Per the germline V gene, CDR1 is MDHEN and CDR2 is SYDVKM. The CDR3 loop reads CASSLWGAAGDNEQFF. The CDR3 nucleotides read TGTGCCAGCAGTTTATGGGGGGCCGCGGGAGACAATGAGCAGTTCTTC. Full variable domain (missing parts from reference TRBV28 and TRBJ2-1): DVKVTQSSRYLVKRTGEKVFLECVQDMDHENMFWYRQDPGLGLRLIYFSYDVKMKEKGDIPEGYSVSREKKERFSLILESASTNQTSMYLCASSLWGAAGDNEQFFGPGTRLTVL.

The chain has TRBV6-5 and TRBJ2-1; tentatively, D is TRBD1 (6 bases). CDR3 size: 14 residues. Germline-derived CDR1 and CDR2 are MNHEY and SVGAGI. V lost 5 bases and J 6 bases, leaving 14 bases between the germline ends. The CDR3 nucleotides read TGTGCCAGCAGTGACCACAGGGACCGCAATGAGCAGTTCTTC. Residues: CASSDHRDRNEQFF.

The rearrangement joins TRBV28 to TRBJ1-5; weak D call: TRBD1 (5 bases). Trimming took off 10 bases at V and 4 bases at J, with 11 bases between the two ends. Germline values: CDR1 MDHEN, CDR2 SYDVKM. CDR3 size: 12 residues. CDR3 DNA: TGTGCCACCGACAGCCTGAATCAGCCCCAGCATTTT. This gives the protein CATDSLNQPQHF.

The CDR3 region has the DNA TGTGCCAGCAGGGACAGGGGAGACAATGAGCAGTTCTTC. It yields the protein CASRDRGDNEQFF. The rearrangement uses TRBV2 and TRBJ2-1, with TRBD1 identical over 9 bases. CDR1 SNHLY and CDR2 FYNNEI come from the germline V gene. Trimming removed 6 bases from V and 5 bases from J; junction bases left unmatched: 2. CDR3 length: 13 residues.

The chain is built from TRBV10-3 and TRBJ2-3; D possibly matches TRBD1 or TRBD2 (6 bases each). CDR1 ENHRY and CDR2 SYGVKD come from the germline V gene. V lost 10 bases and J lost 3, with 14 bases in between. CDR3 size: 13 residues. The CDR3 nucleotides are TGTGCCACCGGAACAGGGAGGACAGATACGCAGTATTTT. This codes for CATGTGRTDTQYF.

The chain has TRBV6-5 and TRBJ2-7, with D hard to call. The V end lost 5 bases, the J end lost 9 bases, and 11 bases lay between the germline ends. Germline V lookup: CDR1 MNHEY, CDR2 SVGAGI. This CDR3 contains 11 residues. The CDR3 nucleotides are TGTGCCAGCAGTAAGGGTGTCGTGCAGTACTTC. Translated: CASSKGVVQYF.

This chain's CDR3 is CASSLRLYEQYF. The DNA of the CDR3 is TGTGCCAGCAGTTTACGTCTCTACGAGCAGTACTTC. This chain links TRBV28 with TRBJ2-7; D remains unclear. CDR1 is MDHEN, CDR2 SYDVKM, per germline. This CDR3 has 12 amino acids. V shed 2 bases and J shed 3 bases, with 5 bases lying between them.

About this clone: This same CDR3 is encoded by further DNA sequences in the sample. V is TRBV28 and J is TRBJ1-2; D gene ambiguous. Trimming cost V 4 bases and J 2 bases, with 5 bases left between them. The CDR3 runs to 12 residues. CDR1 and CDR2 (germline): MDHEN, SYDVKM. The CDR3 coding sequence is TGTGCCAGCAGTTCCCAAAACTATGGCTACACCTTC. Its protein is CASSSQNYGYTF.

As DNA, the CDR3 is TGTGCCAGCAGCTTGGGCAGGGGGGGCGAGCAGTACTTC. Its protein is CASSLGRGGEQYF. The V and J genes are TRBV5-6 and TRBJ2-7; either TRBD1 or TRBD2 may supply D (7 bases each). The CDR3 has 13 residues. Germline V lookup: CDR1 SGHDT, CDR2 YYEEEE. V was pared by 0 bases and J by 6 bases, with 10 bases between.

The CDR3 DNA reads as TGTGCCAGCAACGGGGGCTTCAATCAGCCCCAGCATTTT. It codes for CASNGGFNQPQHF. V usage is TRBV6-1 and J usage is TRBJ1-5; D might be TRBD1 (6 bases). Trimming removed 7 bases from V and 3 bases from J, with 10 bases in between. Germline V gene sequence: CDR1 MNHNS, CDR2 SASEGT. CDR3 length equals 13 residues.

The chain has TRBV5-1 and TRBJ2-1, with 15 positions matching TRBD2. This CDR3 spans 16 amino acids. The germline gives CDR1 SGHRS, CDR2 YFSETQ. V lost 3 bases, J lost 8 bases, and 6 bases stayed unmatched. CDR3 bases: TGCGCCAGCAGCTGGGGACTAGCGGGAGGTTGGGATGAGCAGTTCTTC. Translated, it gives CASSWGLAGGWDEQFF.

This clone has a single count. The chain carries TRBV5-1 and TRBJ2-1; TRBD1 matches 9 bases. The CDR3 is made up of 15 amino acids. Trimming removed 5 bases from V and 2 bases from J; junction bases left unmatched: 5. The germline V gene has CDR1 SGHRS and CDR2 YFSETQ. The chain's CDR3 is CASRTTGGTYNEQFF. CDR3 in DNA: TGCGCCAGCAGAACGACAGGGGGAACCTACAATGAGCAGTTCTTC.

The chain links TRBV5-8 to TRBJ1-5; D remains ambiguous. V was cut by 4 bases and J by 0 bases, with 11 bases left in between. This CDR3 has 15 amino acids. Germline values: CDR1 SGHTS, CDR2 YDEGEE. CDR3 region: CASSPQPYSNQPQHF. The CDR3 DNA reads TGTGCCAGCAGCCCACAGCCGTATAGCAATCAGCCCCAGCATTTT.

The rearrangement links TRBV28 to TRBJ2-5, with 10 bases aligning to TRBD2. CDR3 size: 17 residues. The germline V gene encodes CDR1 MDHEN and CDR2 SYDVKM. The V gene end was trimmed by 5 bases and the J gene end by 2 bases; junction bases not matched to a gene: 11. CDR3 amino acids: CASSPYRDSGGQETQYF. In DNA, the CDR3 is TGTGCCAGCAGTCCCTACCGAGATAGCGGGGGGCAAGAGACCCAGTACTTC.

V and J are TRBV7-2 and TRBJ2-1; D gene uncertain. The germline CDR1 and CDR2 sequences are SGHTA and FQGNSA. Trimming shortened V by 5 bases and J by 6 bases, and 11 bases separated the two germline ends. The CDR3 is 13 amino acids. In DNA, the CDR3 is TGTGCCAGCAGCCCCCGGCGGATCAATGAGCAGTTCTTC. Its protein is CASSPRRINEQFF.

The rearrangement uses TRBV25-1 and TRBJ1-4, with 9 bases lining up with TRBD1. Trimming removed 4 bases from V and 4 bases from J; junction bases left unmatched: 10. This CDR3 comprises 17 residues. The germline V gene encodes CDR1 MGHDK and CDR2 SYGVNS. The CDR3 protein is CASSVSTGGGFNEKLFF. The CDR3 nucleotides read TGTGCCAGCAGTGTATCGACAGGGGGAGGATTTAATGAAAAACTGTTTTTT.

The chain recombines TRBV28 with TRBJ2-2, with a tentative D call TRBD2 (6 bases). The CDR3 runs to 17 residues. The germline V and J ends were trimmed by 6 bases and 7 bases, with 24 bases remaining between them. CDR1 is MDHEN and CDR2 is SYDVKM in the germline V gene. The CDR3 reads CASSPPAGREVGGELFF. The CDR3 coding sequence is TGTGCCAGCAGCCCCCCAGCGGGCAGGGAAGTCGGCGGGGAGCTGTTTTTT. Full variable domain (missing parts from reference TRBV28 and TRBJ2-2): DVKVTQSSRYLVKRTGEKVFLECVQDMDHENMFWYRQDPGLGLRLIYFSYDVKMKEKGDIPEGYSVSREKKERFSLILESASTNQTSMYLCASSPPAGREVGGELFFGEGSRLTVL.

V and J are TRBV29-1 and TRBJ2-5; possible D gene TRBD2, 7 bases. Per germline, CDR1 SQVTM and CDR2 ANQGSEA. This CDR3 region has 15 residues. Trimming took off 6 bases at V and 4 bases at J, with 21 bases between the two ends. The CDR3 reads CSVQGQGLFGETQYF. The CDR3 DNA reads TGCAGCGTCCAGGGGCAGGGACTATTCGGAGAGACCCAGTACTTC.

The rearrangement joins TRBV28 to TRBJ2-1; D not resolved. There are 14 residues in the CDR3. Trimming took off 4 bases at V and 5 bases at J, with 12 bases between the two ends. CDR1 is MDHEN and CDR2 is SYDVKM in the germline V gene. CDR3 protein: CASSSLNTDNEQFF. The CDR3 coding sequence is TGTGCCAGCAGTTCACTAAACACTGACAATGAGCAGTTCTTC. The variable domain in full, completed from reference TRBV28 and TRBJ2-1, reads DVKVTQSSRYLVKRTGEKVFLECVQDMDHENMFWYRQDPGLGLRLIYFSYDVKMKEKGDIPEGYSVSREKKERFSLILESASTNQTSMYLCASSSLNTDNEQFFGPGTRLTVL.